A selection of T cell receptor beta chains follows, all from one sample in a study of blood T cell repertoires in COVID-19. Assay used: immunoSEQ multiplex PCR; TCRdb lists only in-frame clones, some missing. This table holds approximately 240,000 clones, approximately 86% found once. The source material was peripheral blood. The source of these receptors is a woman in her twenties or thirties with COVID-19, enrolled during active disease. CDR3s include the opening cysteine and the closing phenylalanine or tryptophan. The order of the fields is V gene, D gene, CDR3 protein. D genes are given only for firm matches.

TRBV5-1,TRBD1,CASSSYTGGTGELFF
TRBV24-1,TRBD2,CATSGPGTSEHTQYF
TRBV9,TRBD1,CASSVAQGGYEQYF
TRBV27,NA,CASSLGGSYNEQFF
TRBV6-5,NA,CASSYRGHGNTEAFF
TRBV12-3/TRBV12-4,TRBD1,CASIRGQGDTIYF
TRBV11-2,TRBD1,CASSLDWTGVTDTQYF
TRBV29-1,TRBD1,CSVAFGQGVTQPQHF
TRBV19,TRBD1,CASSFLQDRGGGYTF
TRBV12-5,NA,CASGLDSNTQYF
TRBV5-1,NA,CASRAGDGYTF
TRBV7-2,TRBD2,CASSLASGGGAHNEQFF
TRBV27,TRBD2,CASRWTSTQEQTQYF
TRBV19,TRBD1,CASSYSDRESNQPQHF
TRBV4-3,TRBD2,CASSQGLARTSTQYF
TRBV11-3,TRBD2,CASSPGLAGGNEQFF
TRBV5-8,NA,CASSLVPQGNTEAFF
TRBV12-5,TRBD2,CASAETGRDTQYF
TRBV30,TRBD1,CAWRGRDRGNSPLHF
TRBV7-2,NA,CASSLLRDKRRDTQYF
TRBV27,NA,CASSSQNFYNSPLHF
TRBV4-3,NA,CASSQDYRPETQYF
TRBV6-1,NA,CASSEGAGKAFF
TRBV6-4,TRBD2,CASSSGGATGELFF
TRBV6-5,NA,CASSRGQLYQPQHF
TRBV5-1,NA,CASSPQGQETQYF
TRBV28,TRBD1,CATRQGQVYGYTF
TRBV27,NA,CASRTGYTEAFF
TRBV7-9,TRBD2,CASSRLPGLAGSAYEQYF
TRBV19,NA,CASSMERSYTEAFF
TRBV23-1,TRBD2,CASSQSAEGLAGVKIGPRFF
TRBV29-1,NA,CSVEGGSTDTQYF
TRBV30,NA,CAWSGNREKSTEAFF
TRBV5-1,TRBD1,CASMQGAPGNTIYF
TRBV5-6,NA,CASSFVGWAEAFF
TRBV5-1,NA,CASSPAAGPYEQYF
TRBV7-3,TRBD1,CASSLDSRTGRTEAFF
TRBV3-1/TRBV3-2,NA,CASSPLRDTQYF